This T cell receptor (beta chain) was found in a study of T cells after yellow fever vaccination. Points from the study as a whole: Detected again after the booster were most primary-vaccination clones, at 96% CD4 and around 91% CD8. CD4 and CD8 compartments shared a small share of clonotypes.

This CDR3 region has 15 residues. Germline-derived CDR1 and CDR2 are LGHDT and YNNKEL (reference sequence). V gave up 3 bases and J gave up 5 bases; unmatched junction bases: 8. This clonotype has more than one count but fewer than ten. Its antigen is not identified. A universal primer site and UMIs were added as TCR cDNA was made by 5'RACE template switching. Using its own MiXCR run on the 5' RACE reads, TCRdb lists one record per CDR3 protein. The table includes some 300,000 distinct CDR3 sequences, roughly 9% detected once. This chain uses TRBV3-1 with TRBJ2-5; 8 bases align to TRBD2. The receptor was derived from a man aged 18 to 30 who received the YFV17D yellow fever vaccine. The source material was CD4+ T cells sorted from PBMCs, sampled 5 days after the yellow fever booster vaccination. CDR3 loop: CASSQGAGAGETQYF. DNA of the CDR3: TGTGCCAGCAGCCAGGGAGCGGGGGCCGGGGAGACCCAGTACTTC.